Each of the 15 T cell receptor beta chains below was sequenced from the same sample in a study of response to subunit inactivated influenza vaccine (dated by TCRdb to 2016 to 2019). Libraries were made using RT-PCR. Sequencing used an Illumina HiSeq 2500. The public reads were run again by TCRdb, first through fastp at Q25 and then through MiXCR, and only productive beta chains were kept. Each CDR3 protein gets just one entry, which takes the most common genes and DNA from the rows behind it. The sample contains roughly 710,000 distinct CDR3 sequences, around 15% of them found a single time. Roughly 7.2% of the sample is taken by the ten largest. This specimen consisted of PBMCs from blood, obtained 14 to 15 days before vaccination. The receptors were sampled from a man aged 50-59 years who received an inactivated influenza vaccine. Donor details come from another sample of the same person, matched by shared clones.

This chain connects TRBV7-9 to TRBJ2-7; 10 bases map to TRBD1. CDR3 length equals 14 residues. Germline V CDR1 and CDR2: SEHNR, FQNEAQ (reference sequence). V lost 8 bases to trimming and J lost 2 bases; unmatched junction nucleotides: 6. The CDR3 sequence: CASREGQGPYEQYF. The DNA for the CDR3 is TGTGCCAGCCGCGAGGGACAGGGGCCCTACGAGCAGTACTTC.

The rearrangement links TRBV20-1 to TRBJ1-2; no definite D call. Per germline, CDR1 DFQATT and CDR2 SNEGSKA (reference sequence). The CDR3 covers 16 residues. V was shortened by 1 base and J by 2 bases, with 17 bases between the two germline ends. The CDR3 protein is CSARVPGSGRNYGYTF. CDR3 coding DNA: TGCAGTGCTAGAGTTCCGGGTTCGGGTCGAAACTATGGCTACACCTTC.

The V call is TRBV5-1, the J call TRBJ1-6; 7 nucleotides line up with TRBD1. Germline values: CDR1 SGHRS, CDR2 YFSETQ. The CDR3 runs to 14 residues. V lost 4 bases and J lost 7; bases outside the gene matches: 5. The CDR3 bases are TGCGCCAGCAGCCAGGGGACAGTCAATTCACCCCTCCACTTT. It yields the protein CASSQGTVNSPLHF.

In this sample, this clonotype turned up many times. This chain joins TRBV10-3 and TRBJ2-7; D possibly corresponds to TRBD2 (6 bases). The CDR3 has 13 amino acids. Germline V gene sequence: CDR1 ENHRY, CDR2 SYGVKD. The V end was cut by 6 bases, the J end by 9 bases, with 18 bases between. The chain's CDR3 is CAISGGTLTLQYF. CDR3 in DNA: TGTGCCATCAGCGGAGGGACTCTGACACTGCAGTACTTC.

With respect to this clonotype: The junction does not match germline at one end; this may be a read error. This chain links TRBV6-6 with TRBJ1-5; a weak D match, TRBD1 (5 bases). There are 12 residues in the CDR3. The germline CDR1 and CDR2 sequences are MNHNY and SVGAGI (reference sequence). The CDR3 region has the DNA TGTGCCAGCAGTTACTCGGACCAGGACAAGGGTTTT. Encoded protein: CASSYSDQDKGF.

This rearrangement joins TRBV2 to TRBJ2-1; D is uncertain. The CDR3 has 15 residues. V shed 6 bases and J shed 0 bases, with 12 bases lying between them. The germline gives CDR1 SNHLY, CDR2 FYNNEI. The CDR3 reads CASRETPTSYNEQFF. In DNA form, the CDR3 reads TGTGCCAGCAGGGAGACCCCTACCTCCTACAATGAGCAGTTCTTC.

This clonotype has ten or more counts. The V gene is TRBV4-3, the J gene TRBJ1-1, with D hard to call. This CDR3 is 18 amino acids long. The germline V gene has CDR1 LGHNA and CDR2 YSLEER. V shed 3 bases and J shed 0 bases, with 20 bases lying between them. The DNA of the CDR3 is TGCGCCAGCAGCCACCGATGGGGTAAAGCGGCCGTGAACACTGAAGCTTTCTTT. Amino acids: CASSHRWGKAAVNTEAFF.

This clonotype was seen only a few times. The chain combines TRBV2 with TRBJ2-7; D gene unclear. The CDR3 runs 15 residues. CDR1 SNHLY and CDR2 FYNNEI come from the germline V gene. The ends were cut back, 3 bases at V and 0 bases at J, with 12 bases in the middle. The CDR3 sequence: CASSDISRSSYEQYF. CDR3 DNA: TGTGCCAGCAGTGATATTTCAAGGAGCTCCTACGAGCAGTACTTC.

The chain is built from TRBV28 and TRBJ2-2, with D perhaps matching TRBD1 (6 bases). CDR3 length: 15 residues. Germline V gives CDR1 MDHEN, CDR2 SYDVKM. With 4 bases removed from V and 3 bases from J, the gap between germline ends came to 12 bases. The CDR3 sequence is CASSSGQLYTGELFF. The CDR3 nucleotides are TGTGCCAGCAGTTCAGGACAGTTATACACCGGGGAGCTGTTTTTT.

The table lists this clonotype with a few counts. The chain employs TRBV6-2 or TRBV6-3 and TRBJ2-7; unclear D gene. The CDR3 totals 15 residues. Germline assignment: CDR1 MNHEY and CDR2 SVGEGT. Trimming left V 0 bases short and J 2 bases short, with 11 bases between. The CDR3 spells CASSYSPGRTYEQYF. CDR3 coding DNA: TGTGCCAGCAGTTACTCGCCAGGTAGGACCTACGAGCAGTACTTC.

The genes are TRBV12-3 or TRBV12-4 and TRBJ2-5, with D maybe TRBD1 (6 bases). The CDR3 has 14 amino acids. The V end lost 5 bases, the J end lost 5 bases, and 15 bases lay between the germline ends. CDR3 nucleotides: TGTGCCAGCAGTCTCTCGACAGGCGCCGAGACCCAGTACTTC. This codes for CASSLSTGAETQYF.

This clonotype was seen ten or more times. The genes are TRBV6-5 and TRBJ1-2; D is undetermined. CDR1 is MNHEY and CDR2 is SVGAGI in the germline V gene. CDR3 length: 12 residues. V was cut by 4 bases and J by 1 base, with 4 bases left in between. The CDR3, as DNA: TGTGCCAGCAGTTTTAGTAACTATGGCTACACCTTC. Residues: CASSFSNYGYTF.

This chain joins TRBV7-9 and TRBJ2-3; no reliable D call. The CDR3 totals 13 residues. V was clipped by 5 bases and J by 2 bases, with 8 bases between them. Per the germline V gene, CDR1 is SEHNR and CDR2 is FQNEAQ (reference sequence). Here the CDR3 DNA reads TGTGCCAGCAGCCCTTCCTACACAGATACGCAGTATTTT. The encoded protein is CASSPSYTDTQYF.

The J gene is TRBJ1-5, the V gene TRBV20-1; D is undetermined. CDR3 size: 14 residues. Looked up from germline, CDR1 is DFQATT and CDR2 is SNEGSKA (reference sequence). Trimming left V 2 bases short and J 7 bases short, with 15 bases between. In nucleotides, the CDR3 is TGCAGTGCTAGAAGCACCCCGGGGAGACAGCCCCAGCATTTT. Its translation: CSARSTPGRQPQHF.

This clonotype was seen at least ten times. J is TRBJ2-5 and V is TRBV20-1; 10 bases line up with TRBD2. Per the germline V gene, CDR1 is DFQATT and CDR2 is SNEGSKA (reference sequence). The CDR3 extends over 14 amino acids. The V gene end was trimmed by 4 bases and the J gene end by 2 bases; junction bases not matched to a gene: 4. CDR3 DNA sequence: TGCAGTGCTACCATACTAGCGGGACAAGAGACCCAGTACTTC. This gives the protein CSATILAGQETQYF.